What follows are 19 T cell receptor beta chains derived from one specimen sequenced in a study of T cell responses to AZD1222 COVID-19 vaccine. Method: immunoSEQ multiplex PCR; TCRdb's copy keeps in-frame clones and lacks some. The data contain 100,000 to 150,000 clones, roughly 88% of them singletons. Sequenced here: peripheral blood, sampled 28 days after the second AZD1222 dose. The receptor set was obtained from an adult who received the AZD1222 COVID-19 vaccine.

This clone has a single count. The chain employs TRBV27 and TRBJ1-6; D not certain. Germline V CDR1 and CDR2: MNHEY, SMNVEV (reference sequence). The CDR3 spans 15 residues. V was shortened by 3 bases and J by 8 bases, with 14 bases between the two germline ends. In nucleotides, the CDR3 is TGTGCCAGCAGTTTTGGGCACGGATCCGATTCACCCCTCCACTTT. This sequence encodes CASSFGHGSDSPLHF.

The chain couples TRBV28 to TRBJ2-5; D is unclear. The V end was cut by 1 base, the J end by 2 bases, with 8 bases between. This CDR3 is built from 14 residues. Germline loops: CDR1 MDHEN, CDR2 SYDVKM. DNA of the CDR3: TGTGCCAGCAGTTTATCGGAGCGTCAAGAGACCCAGTACTTC. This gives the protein CASSLSERQETQYF.

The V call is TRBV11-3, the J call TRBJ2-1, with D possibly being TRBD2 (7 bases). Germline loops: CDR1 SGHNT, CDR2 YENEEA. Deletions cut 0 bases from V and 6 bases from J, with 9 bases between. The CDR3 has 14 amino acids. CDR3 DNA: TGTGCCAGCAGCTTAGATGGGGGGGCCAATGAGCAGTTCTTC. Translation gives CASSLDGGANEQFF.

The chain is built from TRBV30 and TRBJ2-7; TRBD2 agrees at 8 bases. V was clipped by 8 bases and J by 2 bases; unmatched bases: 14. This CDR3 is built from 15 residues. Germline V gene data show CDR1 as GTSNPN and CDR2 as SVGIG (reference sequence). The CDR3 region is CAPSFRLREAYEQYF. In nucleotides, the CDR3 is TGTGCCCCGTCTTTCCGGTTGCGGGAGGCCTACGAGCAGTACTTC.

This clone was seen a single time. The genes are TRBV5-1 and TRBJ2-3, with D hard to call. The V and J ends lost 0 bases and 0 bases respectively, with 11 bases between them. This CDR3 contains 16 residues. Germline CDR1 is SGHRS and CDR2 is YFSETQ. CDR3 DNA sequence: TGCGCCAGCAGCTTGGGGGCATCCCAAAGCACAGATACGCAGTATTTT. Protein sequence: CASSLGASQSTDTQYF.

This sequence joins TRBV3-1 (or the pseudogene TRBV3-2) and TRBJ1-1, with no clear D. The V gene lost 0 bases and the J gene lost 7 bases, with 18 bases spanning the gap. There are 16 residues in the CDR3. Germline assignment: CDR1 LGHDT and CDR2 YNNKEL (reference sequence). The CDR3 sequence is CASSQDWLGSQVEAFF. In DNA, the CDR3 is TGTGCCAGCAGCCAAGATTGGCTGGGATCTCAGGTTGAAGCTTTCTTT.

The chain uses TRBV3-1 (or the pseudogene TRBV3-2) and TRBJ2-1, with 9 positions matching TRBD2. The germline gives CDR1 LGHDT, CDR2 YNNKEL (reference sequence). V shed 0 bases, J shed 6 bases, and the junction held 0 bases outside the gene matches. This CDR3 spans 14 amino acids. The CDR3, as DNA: TGTGCCAGCAGCCAAGAGGGACTAGCCAATGAGCAGTTCTTC. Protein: CASSQEGLANEQFF.

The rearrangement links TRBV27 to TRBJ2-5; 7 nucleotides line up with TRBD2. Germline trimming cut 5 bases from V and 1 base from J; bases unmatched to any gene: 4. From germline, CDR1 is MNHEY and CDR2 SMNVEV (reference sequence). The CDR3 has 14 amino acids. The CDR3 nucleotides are TGTGCCAGCAGTCAAGTAGCGGGCCAAGAGACCCAGTACTTC. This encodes CASSQVAGQETQYF.

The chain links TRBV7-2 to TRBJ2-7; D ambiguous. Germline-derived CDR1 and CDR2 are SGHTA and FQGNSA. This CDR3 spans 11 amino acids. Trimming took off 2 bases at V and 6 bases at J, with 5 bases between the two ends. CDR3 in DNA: TGTGCCAGCAGCTTATCAGGCGAGCAGTACTTC. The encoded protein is CASSLSGEQYF.

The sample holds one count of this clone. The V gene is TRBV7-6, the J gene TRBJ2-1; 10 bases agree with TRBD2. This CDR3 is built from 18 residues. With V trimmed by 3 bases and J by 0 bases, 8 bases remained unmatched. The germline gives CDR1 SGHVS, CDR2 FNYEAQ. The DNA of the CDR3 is TGTGCCAGCAGCTTTCCGGGACTAGCGTCCAGCTCCTACAATGAGCAGTTCTTC. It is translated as CASSFPGLASSSYNEQFF. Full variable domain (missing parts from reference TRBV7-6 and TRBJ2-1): GAGVSQSPRYKVTKRGQDVALRCDPISGHVSLYWYRQALGQGPEFLTYFNYEAQQDKSGLPNDRFSAERPEGSISTLTIQRTEQRDSAMYRCASSFPGLASSSYNEQFFGPGTRLTVL.

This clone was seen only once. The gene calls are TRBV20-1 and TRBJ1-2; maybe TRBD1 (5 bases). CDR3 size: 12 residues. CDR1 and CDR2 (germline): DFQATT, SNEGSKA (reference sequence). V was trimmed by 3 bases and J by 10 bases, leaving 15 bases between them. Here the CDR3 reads CSASAPGPPYTF. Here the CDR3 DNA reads TGCAGTGCTAGTGCCCCGGGACCCCCCTACACCTTC.

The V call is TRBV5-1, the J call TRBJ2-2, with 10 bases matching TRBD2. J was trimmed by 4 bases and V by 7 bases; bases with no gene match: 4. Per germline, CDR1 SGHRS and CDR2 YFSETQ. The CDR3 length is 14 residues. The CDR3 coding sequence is TGCGCCAGCGATACTAGCGGGATCACCGGGGAGCTGTTTTTT. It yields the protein CASDTSGITGELFF.

This chain's CDR3 is CASSLAGADTQYF. CDR3 in DNA: TGTGCCAGCAGCTTGGCGGGGGCAGATACGCAGTATTTT. The rearrangement links TRBV5-5 to TRBJ2-3, with TRBD2 as a possible D gene (6 bases). Germline V gives CDR1 SGHKS, CDR2 YYEKEE (reference sequence). V was shortened by 0 bases and J by 4 bases, with 6 bases between the two germline ends. There are 13 residues in the CDR3. Variable domain in full (rest from reference TRBV5-5 and TRBJ2-3): DAGVTQSPTHLIKTRGQQVTLRCSPISGHKSVSWYQQVLGQGPQFIFQYYEKEERGRGNFPDRFSARQFPNYSSELNVNALLLGDSALYLCASSLAGADTQYFGPGTRLTVL.

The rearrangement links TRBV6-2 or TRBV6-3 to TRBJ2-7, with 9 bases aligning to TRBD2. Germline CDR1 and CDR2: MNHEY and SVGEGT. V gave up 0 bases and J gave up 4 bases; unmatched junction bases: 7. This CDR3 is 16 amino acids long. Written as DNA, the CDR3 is TGTGCCAGCAGTTACTCGTGGGGACTAGCAGTTTACGAGCAGTACTTC. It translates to CASSYSWGLAVYEQYF.

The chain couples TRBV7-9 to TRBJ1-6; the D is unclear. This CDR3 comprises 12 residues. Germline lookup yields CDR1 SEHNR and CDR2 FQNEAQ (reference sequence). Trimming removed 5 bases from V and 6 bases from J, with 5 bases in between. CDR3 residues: CASSVGNSPLHF. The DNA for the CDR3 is TGTGCCAGCAGCGTTGGTAATTCACCCCTCCACTTT. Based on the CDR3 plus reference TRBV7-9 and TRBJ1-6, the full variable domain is DTGVSQNPRHKITKRGQNVTFRCDPISEHNRLYWYRQTLGQGPEFLTYFQNEAQLEKSRLLSDRFSAERPKGSFSTLEIQRTEQGDSAMYLCASSVGNSPLHFGNGTRLTVT.

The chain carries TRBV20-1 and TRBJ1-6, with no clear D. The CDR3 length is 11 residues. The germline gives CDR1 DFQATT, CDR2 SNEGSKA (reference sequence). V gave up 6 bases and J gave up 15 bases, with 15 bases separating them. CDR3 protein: CSALYGRLLHF. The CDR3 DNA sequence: TGCAGTGCCTTATACGGGAGACTCCTCCACTTT.

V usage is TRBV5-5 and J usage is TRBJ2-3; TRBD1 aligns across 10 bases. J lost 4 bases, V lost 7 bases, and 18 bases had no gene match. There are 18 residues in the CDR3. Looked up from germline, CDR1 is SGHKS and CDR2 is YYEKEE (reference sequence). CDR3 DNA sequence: TGTGCCAGCCTCACCTCCCCTGCGGACAGGGGGTTCCCAGATACGCAGTATTTT. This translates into CASLTSPADRGFPDTQYF.

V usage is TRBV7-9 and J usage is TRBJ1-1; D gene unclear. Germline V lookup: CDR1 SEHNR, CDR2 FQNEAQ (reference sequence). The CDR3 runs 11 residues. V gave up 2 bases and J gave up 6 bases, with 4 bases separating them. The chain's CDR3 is CASSLSPEAFF. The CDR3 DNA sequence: TGTGCCAGCAGCTTATCTCCTGAAGCTTTCTTT.

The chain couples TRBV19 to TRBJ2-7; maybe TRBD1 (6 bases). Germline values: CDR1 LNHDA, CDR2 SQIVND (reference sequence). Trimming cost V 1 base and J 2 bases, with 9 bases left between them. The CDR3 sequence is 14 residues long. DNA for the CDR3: TGTGCCAGTAGTATAGCGGGACACACCTACGAGCAGTACTTC. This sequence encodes CASSIAGHTYEQYF.